Each of the 28 T cell receptor beta chains below was sequenced from the same sample in a study of CD8 T cells in ankylosing spondylitis (dated by TCRdb to the late 2010s). The library was made by 5' RACE. The reads were generated on an Illumina HiSeq 2500. The public reads were quality trimmed at Q25 with fastp and then assembled into clones with MiXCR by TCRdb, keeping productive beta chains. Rows are unified per CDR3 protein, each entry keeping the most common DNA and genes. In this sample the table shows fewer than 250,000 distinct CDR3 sequences, 30% to 35% of which occur a single time. The ten largest account for 3.5% to 4.5% of the sample. Input material: blood, either unsorted or a sorted T cell fraction (not recorded which). The receptors originated from a male donor with ankylosing spondylitis or in good health (not recorded which).

The chain combines TRBV11-2 with TRBJ2-3, with a weak D call TRBD1 (6 bases). Per the germline V gene, CDR1 is SGHAT and CDR2 is FQNNGV. Trimming took off 4 bases at V and 3 bases at J, with 17 bases between the two ends. CDR3 length equals 16 residues. The CDR3 region is CASSSLVGAFTDTQYF. Here the CDR3 DNA reads TGTGCCAGCAGCTCCCTGGTGGGGGCCTTTACAGATACGCAGTATTTT.

The CDR3: CASSLDPASYEQYF. DNA of the CDR3: TGTGCCAGCAGCTTAGATCCAGCCTCCTACGAGCAGTACTTC. The J gene is TRBJ2-7, the V gene TRBV7-8; D uncertain. Germline values: CDR1 SGHVS, CDR2 FQNEAQ. This CDR3 comprises 14 residues. V was trimmed by 1 base and J by 0 bases, leaving 7 bases between them.

This clonotype has a count of ten or more. V and J are TRBV10-3 and TRBJ2-7, with 7 positions matching TRBD1. CDR1 is ENHRY, CDR2 SYGVKD, per germline. V was pared by 2 bases and J by 0 bases, with 1 base of the junction left unmatched. This CDR3 region has 14 residues. The CDR3 DNA follows: TGTGCCATCAGTGAGGGACAGGCCTCCTACGAGCAGTACTTC. This sequence encodes CAISEGQASYEQYF.

The chain recombines TRBV5-1 with TRBJ2-4, with D possibly TRBD2 on 5 matching bases. V was shortened by 0 bases and J by 0 bases, with 7 bases between the two germline ends. Germline assignment: CDR1 SGHRS and CDR2 YFSETQ. The CDR3 runs 15 residues. The CDR3 DNA reads TGCGCCAGCAGCTTGGTAGCGCTAGCCAAAAACATTCAGTACTTC. Translating gives CASSLVALAKNIQYF.

The chain combines TRBV6-1 with TRBJ2-3; D is possibly TRBD2 (7 bases). The germline CDR1 and CDR2 sequences are MNHNS and SASEGT. Between the trimmed V and J ends, which lost 6 bases and 3 bases, there was a span of 16 bases. The CDR3 sequence is 15 residues long. The CDR3 sequence is CASSPAGGPTDTQYF. The CDR3 DNA reads as TGTGCCAGCAGCCCGGCCGGGGGGCCTACAGATACGCAGTATTTT.

The chain has TRBV7-6 and TRBJ2-7, with 7 bases that match TRBD1. V gave up 1 base and J gave up 1 base; unmatched junction bases: 4. The germline V gene has CDR1 SGHVS and CDR2 FNYEAQ. The CDR3 is made up of 15 amino acids. In nucleotides, the CDR3 is TGTGCCAGCAGCTTAGACCCGGGACAGTCCTACGAGCAGTACTTC. Translated, it gives CASSLDPGQSYEQYF. The full variable domain, completed using reference TRBV7-6 and TRBJ2-7, is GAGVSQSPRYKVTKRGQDVALRCDPISGHVSLYWYRQALGQGPEFLTYFNYEAQQDKSGLPNDRFSAERPEGSISTLTIQRTEQRDSAMYRCASSLDPGQSYEQYFGPGTRLTVT.

This clonotype came up a few times. The V call is TRBV10-3, the J call TRBJ1-2; no firm D call. Germline CDR1 is ENHRY and CDR2 is SYGVKD. This CDR3 has 12 residues. V was shortened by 0 bases and J by 8 bases, with 7 bases between the two germline ends. CDR3 region: CAISESYGGYTF. The DNA of the CDR3 is TGTGCCATCAGTGAGTCGTATGGAGGCTACACCTTC.

The chain joins TRBV12-3 or TRBV12-4 to TRBJ1-3; D not resolved. CDR3 size: 14 residues. With 7 bases removed from V and 0 bases from J, the gap between germline ends came to 10 bases. Here the CDR3 DNA reads TGTGCCAGCAACTTCCGCCGCTCTGGAAACACCATATATTTT. Residues: CASNFRRSGNTIYF.

This clonotype was picked up a small number of times. The chain has TRBV4-1 and TRBJ2-3, with no clear D. Germline V gene lookup returns CDR1 MGHRA and CDR2 YSYEKL. The ends were cut back, 2 bases at V and 5 bases at J, with 14 bases in the middle. The CDR3 sequence is 15 residues long. CDR3 amino acids: CASSQRTPRRDTQYF. As DNA, the CDR3 is TGCGCCAGCAGCCAAAGGACCCCCCGGCGAGATACGCAGTATTTT.

This clonotype was found a few times. This chain's CDR3 is CSVDAGVGDEQYF. The CDR3 DNA sequence: TGCAGCGTTGATGCTGGGGTGGGAGACGAGCAGTACTTC. The chain has TRBV29-1 and TRBJ2-7; tentatively, D is TRBD2 (5 bases). Germline assignment: CDR1 SQVTM and CDR2 ANQGSEA. The CDR3 length is 13 residues. V dropped 3 bases and J dropped 5 bases, with 14 bases sitting between them.

This clonotype was seen only a few times. The V call is TRBV20-1, the J call TRBJ2-3; D gene unclear. The length of the CDR3 is 12 residues. Germline V gene data show CDR1 as DFQATT and CDR2 as SNEGSKA (reference sequence). V lost 6 bases and J 2 bases, leaving 9 bases between the germline ends. The CDR3 nucleotides are TGCAGTGCCGTGGACCACACAGATACGCAGTATTTT. It specifies CSAVDHTDTQYF.

The rearrangement links TRBV10-3 to TRBJ1-2; 7 bases fit TRBD1. J lost 0 bases, V lost 0 bases, and 7 bases had no gene match. Germline V CDR1 and CDR2: ENHRY, SYGVKD. The length of the CDR3 is 17 residues. CDR3 region: CAISESMSGQSNYGYTF. The CDR3 bases are TGTGCCATCAGTGAGTCGATGTCGGGACAGTCTAACTATGGCTACACCTTC.

A few counts support this clonotype. The J gene is TRBJ2-3, the V gene TRBV20-1, with TRBD2 matching over 10 bases. The germline gives CDR1 DFQATT, CDR2 SNEGSKA (reference sequence). This CDR3 spans 14 amino acids. Germline trimming cut 7 bases from V and 2 bases from J; bases unmatched to any gene: 6. CDR3 nucleotides: TGCAGTGTCATAGCGGGGGGTAACACAGATACGCAGTATTTT. This translates into CSVIAGGNTDTQYF.

This clonotype occurred a few times. This rearrangement joins TRBV29-1 to TRBJ2-7; 9 bases are a match to TRBD1. There are 14 residues in the CDR3. Germline-derived CDR1 and CDR2 are SQVTM and ANQGSEA. J gave up 4 bases and V 7 bases, and 11 bases lay outside the gene matches. Here the CDR3 DNA reads TGCAGCGACTTGCCGGGACAGGGTCTGTACGAGCAGTACTTC. It translates to CSDLPGQGLYEQYF.

J is TRBJ2-1 and V is TRBV7-9; a weak D match, TRBD1 (5 bases). Trimming took off 1 base at V and 4 bases at J, with 14 bases between the two ends. The CDR3 consists of 16 residues. Germline V gene sequence: CDR1 SEHNR, CDR2 FQNEAQ (reference sequence). The CDR3: CASSLVGEGVYNEQFF. In DNA form, the CDR3 reads TGTGCCAGCAGCTTAGTAGGGGAAGGGGTATACAATGAGCAGTTCTTC.

In its sample, this clonotype was seen many times. The DNA for the CDR3 is TGCAGTGCTACCCTAGCGGGGGGGCCGCCCAATGAGCAGTTCTTC. Translated: CSATLAGGPPNEQFF. This rearrangement joins TRBV20-1 to TRBJ2-1; 12 nucleotides align to TRBD2. Germline V lookup: CDR1 DFQATT, CDR2 SNEGSKA (reference sequence). This CDR3 has 15 residues. With 4 bases clipped from V and 6 bases from J, the junction kept 7 bases outside the gene matches.

The chain couples TRBV12-3 or TRBV12-4 to TRBJ2-1, with TRBD2 matching over 9 bases. With 6 bases clipped from V and 12 bases from J, the junction kept 6 bases outside the gene matches. The CDR3 loop spans 12 amino acids. The CDR3 loop is CASSTTSGRQFF. The CDR3 nucleotides are TGTGCCAGCAGCACCACTAGCGGGCGGCAGTTCTTC.

This chain connects TRBV12-3 or TRBV12-4 to TRBJ2-7, with D tentatively TRBD1 (5 bases). This CDR3 comprises 13 residues. V lost 7 bases and J lost 3, with 13 bases in between. The DNA of the CDR3 is TGTGCCAGCACCCAGGGTCAGTTCTACGAGCAGTACTTC. Protein: CASTQGQFYEQYF.

This clonotype was observed a handful of times. This rearrangement joins TRBV7-9 to TRBJ2-5; a possible D gene is TRBD2 (7 bases). The CDR3 runs to 15 residues. V was shortened by 2 bases and J by 5 bases, with 15 bases between the two germline ends. Germline V lookup: CDR1 SEHNR, CDR2 FQNEAQ (reference sequence). The CDR3 loop reads CASSLIAGGAETQYF. The CDR3 DNA follows: TGTGCCAGCAGCTTAATCGCTGGGGGGGCCGAGACCCAGTACTTC.

The rearrangement links TRBV12-3 or TRBV12-4 to TRBJ1-4; 7 bases are shared with TRBD1. Trimming at V came to 5 bases and at J to 8 bases, leaving 11 bases not matched to a gene. The length of the CDR3 is 15 residues. CDR3 loop: CASSPSNRGNEKLFF. CDR3 DNA sequence: TGTGCCAGCAGTCCGAGCAACAGGGGAAACGAAAAACTGTTTTTT.

This clonotype was observed a few times. This rearrangement joins TRBV7-9 to TRBJ1-6; possible D gene TRBD1, 5 bases. This CDR3 region has 13 residues. Germline lookup yields CDR1 SEHNR and CDR2 FQNEAQ (reference sequence). V lost 5 bases and J 9 bases, leaving 11 bases between the germline ends. CDR3 protein: CASSSREGSPLHF. The CDR3 nucleotides read TGTGCCAGCAGCAGCAGGGAGGGTTCACCCCTCCACTTT.

This clonotype was detected only a few times. V is TRBV15 and J is TRBJ2-3, with D hard to call. Trimming pared 4 bases from V and 7 bases from J, leaving 12 bases between. CDR3 length equals 13 residues. Germline CDR1 LNHNV, CDR2 YYDKDF (reference sequence). The CDR3 protein is CATSIFPGNTQYF. In DNA, the CDR3 is TGTGCCACCAGCATCTTTCCTGGGAATACGCAGTATTTT.

The CDR3 reads CASSYRSNYGYTF. The CDR3 DNA sequence: TGTGCCAGCAGCTACAGGTCTAACTATGGCTACACCTTC. The chain is built from TRBV12-3 or TRBV12-4 and TRBJ1-2; D is perhaps TRBD1 (5 bases). The CDR3 length is 13 residues. Between the trimmed V and J ends, which lost 6 bases and 0 bases, there was a span of 8 bases.

The V gene is TRBV7-2, the J gene TRBJ2-6; TRBD2 is a possible D gene (5 bases). Per the germline V gene, CDR1 is SGHTA and CDR2 is FQGNSA. The CDR3 loop spans 13 amino acids. Trimming shortened V by 8 bases and J by 0 bases, and 5 bases separated the two germline ends. The CDR3 region has the DNA TGTGCCAGCGGAGGCTCTGGGGCCAACGTCCTGACTTTC. Translation gives CASGGSGANVLTF.

This clonotype was observed a few times. V is TRBV10-3 and J is TRBJ1-6; D possibly corresponds to TRBD1 (6 bases). In germline, CDR1 is ENHRY, CDR2 SYGVKD. The ends were cut back, 11 bases at V and 7 bases at J, with 15 bases in the middle. The CDR3 covers 13 residues. This CDR3 is CAARDTQNSPLHF. As DNA, the CDR3 is TGTGCCGCCCGGGACACTCAGAATTCACCCCTCCACTTT.

CDR3 bases: TGTGCCAGCAGTTTAACGACTACCAATGAGCAGTTCTTC. It translates to CASSLTTTNEQFF. The chain combines TRBV12-3 or TRBV12-4 with TRBJ2-1, with a weak D call TRBD2 (5 bases). This CDR3 is built from 13 residues. V lost 2 bases and J 6 bases, leaving 8 bases between the germline ends.

This clonotype occurred a few times. This sequence joins TRBV10-3 and TRBJ2-7, with 8 nucleotides matching TRBD2. The CDR3 has 14 amino acids. V was clipped by 4 bases and J by 6 bases; unmatched bases: 8. CDR1 is ENHRY, CDR2 SYGVKD, per germline. For the CDR3, the DNA is TGTGCCATCAGTGCGGCGCGGGGGGAAGTCGAGCAGTACTTC. Amino acids: CAISAARGEVEQYF.

This clonotype has a handful of counts. The chain uses TRBV7-8 and TRBJ2-7, with 8 bases identical to TRBD2. The V gene's germline CDR1 is SGHVS and CDR2 FQNEAQ. This CDR3 region has 16 residues. V trimming: 5 bases; J trimming: 2 bases; junction bases outside the gene matches: 11. CDR3 region: CASSGTGLVAAYEQYF. CDR3 coding DNA: TGTGCCAGCAGCGGTACGGGACTAGTAGCGGCCTACGAGCAGTACTTC.